A selection of T cell receptor beta chains follows, all from one sample in a study of identical twins. TCRdb passed the 5' RACE reads through MiXCR, listing each CDR3 protein once. This table has roughly 750,000 distinct CDR3 sequences, about 20% appearing once. The data also belong to a second study, concerning T cells expressing NK-cell markers.

Source material: PBMCs. The source is a woman under 30 in good health. Both conserved end residues are part of each CDR3. The order of the fields is V gene, clone size, J gene, D gene, CDR3 DNA, CDR3 protein. The D gene is left open where the match is weak. Where a row states a size, it is once, few, many or the class of an expanded clone; other rows omit it.

>TRBV20-1|NA|TRBJ1-5|NA
TGCAGTGCTGCAAGTTTGGGTCAGCCCCAGCATTTT
CSAASLGQPQHF
>TRBV21-1|NA|TRBJ1-2|NA
TGTGCCTCCAGGGTCGGTGGCTACACCTTC
CASRVGGYTF
>TRBV13|NA|TRBJ2-1|TRBD2
TGTGCCAGCGTTCATCAGGCAGCGGGAGCGAATGAGCAGTTCTTC
CASVHQAAGANEQFF
>TRBV7-2|NA|TRBJ2-5|TRBD2
TGTGCCAGCAGCCTCCAACTAGCGCACCAAGAGACCCAGTACTTC
CASSLQLAHQETQYF
>TRBV19|NA|TRBJ2-1|NA
TGTGCCAGTAGTACTTGGGACAATGAGCAGTTCTTC
CASSTWDNEQFF
>TRBV7-2|few|TRBJ2-5|NA
TGTGCCAGCAGCCTGAGGGGCCCGGAAGAGACCCAGTACTTC
CASSLRGPEETQYF
>TRBV20-1|NA|TRBJ2-5|TRBD1
TGCAGTGCTGACAGGGGACAGACCCAGTACTTC
CSADRGQTQYF
>TRBV12-3/TRBV12-4|few|TRBJ2-1|TRBD2
TGTGCCAGCACTTCCCGCGGGGGGGCCGGGAATGAGCAGTTCTTC
CASTSRGGAGNEQFF
>TRBV29-1|NA|TRBJ1-1|TRBD1
TGCAGCGTCCCATTGACAGGGATGGCTTTCTTT
CSVPLTGMAFF
>TRBV20-1|NA|TRBJ2-3|NA
TGCAGTGCTAGAGACCCGCAGGGACCTTCAGATACGCAGTATTTT
CSARDPQGPSDTQYF
>TRBV12-3/TRBV12-4|NA|TRBJ2-1|NA
TGTGCCAGCAGTCAATCCGACAGGAACAATGAGCAGTTCTTC
CASSQSDRNNEQFF
>TRBV6-6|NA|TRBJ2-5|NA
TGTGCCAGCGGGATAGTGTGGGAGACCCAGTACTTC
CASGIVWETQYF
>TRBV9|NA|TRBJ2-1|TRBD1
TGTGCCAGCAGCGCCAGACAGGGGGCAGAAAATGAGCAGTTCTTC
CASSARQGAENEQFF
>TRBV12-3/TRBV12-4|many|TRBJ2-7|TRBD2
TGTGCCAGCAGTGAAAACCCGGGACTAGCGGGAGGGGACCCCTACGAGCAGTACTTC
CASSENPGLAGGDPYEQYF
>TRBV24-1|few|TRBJ2-1|NA
TGTGCCACCAGTGATTCTAGCGACGTAAGCTACAATGAGCAGTTCTTC
CATSDSSDVSYNEQFF
>TRBV5-5|NA|TRBJ2-7|NA
TGTGCCAGCAGCTTGTTGGGCGGGACAGCGGCATACGAGCAGTACTTC
CASSLLGGTAAYEQYF
>TRBV20-1|many|TRBJ2-1|NA
TGCAGTGCTCAGACCGGGGGCCGCAGCCACAATGAGCAGTTCTTC
CSAQTGGRSHNEQFF
>TRBV4-2|few|TRBJ2-6|TRBD1
TGTGCCAGCAGCCAAGAAGGGACAGGATACTCTGGGGCCAACGTCCTGACTTTC
CASSQEGTGYSGANVLTF
>TRBV20-1|few|TRBJ2-7|NA
TGCAGTGCTAGAGATATAAAAAACTACGAGCAGTACTTC
CSARDIKNYEQYF
>TRBV20-1|NA|TRBJ2-7|TRBD2
TGCAGTGCTAGAGTAGCGGGGGCCCCCATCCAGCAGTACTTC
CSARVAGAPIQQYF
>TRBV12-3/TRBV12-4|NA|TRBJ1-2|TRBD1
TGTGCCAGCAGTTTGCGTGGGACAGATGGCTACACCTTC
CASSLRGTDGYTF
>TRBV20-1|NA|TRBJ2-1|NA
TGCAGTGCTTCTCACCCCTCCTATTACAATGAGCAGTTCTTC
CSASHPSYYNEQFF
>TRBV20-1|NA|TRBJ1-2|NA
TGCAGTGCTAGAAAATTTCTTGGCGGCTACACCTTC
CSARKFLGGYTF
>TRBV4-2|NA|TRBJ2-3|TRBD2
TGTGCCAGCAGCCAGCTGCGGGGGGGAGCCCAAGATACGCAGTATTTT
CASSQLRGGAQDTQYF
>TRBV5-1|few|TRBJ2-3|TRBD1
TGCGCCAGCAGCTTAGGGCCCCGCCAGGGGGTAGATACGCAGTATTTT
CASSLGPRQGVDTQYF
>TRBV6-2/TRBV6-3|NA|TRBJ2-7|TRBD1
TGTGCCAGCAGTTCCGAGGACAGGGGCGAGCAGTACTTC
CASSSEDRGEQYF
>TRBV27|NA|TRBJ1-2|NA
TGTGCCAGCAGTTTTAGAGCAGGGTATGGCTACACCTTC
CASSFRAGYGYTF
>TRBV5-1|few|TRBJ2-5|NA
TGCGCCAGCAGCTTGGAGGGTGCGGAACCGTACCAAGAGACCCAGTACTTC
CASSLEGAEPYQETQYF
>TRBV20-1|many|TRBJ2-1|NA
TGCAGTGCTAGACGGGGGAGCTCCTACAATGAGCAGTTCTTC
CSARRGSSYNEQFF
>TRBV5-5|NA|TRBJ2-7|NA
TGTGCCAGCAGCTTAACGGGCACCTTACGCGAGCAGTACTTC
CASSLTGTLREQYF
>TRBV14|many|TRBJ2-2|NA
TGTGCCAGCAGTTGGGCCGGGGAGCTGTTTTTT
CASSWAGELFF
>TRBV3-1|many|TRBJ2-5|TRBD2
TGTGCCAGCACCACCGGGACTAGAGGGGAGACCCAGTACTTC
CASTTGTRGETQYF
>TRBV9|NA|TRBJ2-7|NA
TGTGCCAGCAGCACCGGGACTCTCAGCTCCTACGAGCAGTACTTC
CASSTGTLSSYEQYF
>TRBV7-8|NA|TRBJ2-1|TRBD2
TGTGCCAGCAGGCAGCTTGGCGGGAGGACATCAGATGAGCAGTTCTTC
CASRQLGGRTSDEQFF
>TRBV12-3/TRBV12-4|few|TRBJ1-5|NA
TGTGCCAGCAGTTTAGTGGGCTATCAGCCCCAGCATTTT
CASSLVGYQPQHF
>TRBV3-1|NA|TRBJ2-4|NA
TGTGCCAGCAGCCAAGTTCCACTCAAAAACATTCAGTACTTC
CASSQVPLKNIQYF
>TRBV10-1|many|TRBJ2-3|TRBD2
TGCGCCAGCAGTGCCGGAATAGCGGGAAGGACAGATACGCAGTATTTT
CASSAGIAGRTDTQYF
>TRBV5-6|few|TRBJ2-1|NA
TGTGCCAGCAGCGTTAGTAGTGAGCAGTTCTTC
CASSVSSEQFF
>TRBV20-1|NA|TRBJ2-1|TRBD2
TGCAGTGCTAGGACTACTAGCGGGAGTCATGAGCAGTTCTTC
CSARTTSGSHEQFF
>TRBV29-1|NA|TRBJ2-7|NA
TGCAGCGTTAGAGGGGACGGAGGCTACGAGCAGTACTTC
CSVRGDGGYEQYF
>TRBV18|NA|TRBJ2-3|NA
TGTGCCAGCTCACCCGCTTCGGCAGGGATCACAGATACGCAGTATTTT
CASSPASAGITDTQYF
>TRBV18|NA|TRBJ1-2|NA
TGTGCCAGCTCACCTACGGCCGGGTCTTTGTCTCCCGCGGGCTACACCTTC
CASSPTAGSLSPAGYTF
>TRBV6-1|many|TRBJ2-4|NA
TGTGCCAGCAGCGACCCGGGACTAGCCAAAAACATTCAGTACTTC
CASSDPGLAKNIQYF
>TRBV20-1|few|TRBJ2-5|NA
TGCAGTGCTGAAGGGGTTCTAGCGCAGGAGACCCAGTACTTC
CSAEGVLAQETQYF
>TRBV14|NA|TRBJ1-1|NA
TGTGCCAGCAGCCAAGGGGGAGCTAACACTGAAGCTTTCTTT
CASSQGGANTEAFF
>TRBV12-3/TRBV12-4|NA|TRBJ1-5|NA
TGTGCCAGCAGTTTAACAATTAGGGTGGATGATCAGCCCCAGCATTTT
CASSLTIRVDDQPQHF
>TRBV7-9|few|TRBJ2-2|NA
TGTGCCAGCAGCTTATTGTGGGACAACACCGGGGAGCTGTTTTTT
CASSLLWDNTGELFF
>TRBV20-1|NA|TRBJ2-2|NA
TGCAGTGCTCCCGGGCCCCTTGGGGCGCGCACCGGGGAGCTGTTTTTT
CSAPGPLGARTGELFF
>TRBV28|NA|TRBJ2-4|NA
TGTGCCAGCAGTTTAGGGGGTTTTCCCAAAAACATTCAGTACTTC
CASSLGGFPKNIQYF
>TRBV20-1|NA|TRBJ1-2|NA
TGCAGTGCTAGAGATGGGACAACCTATAACTATGGCTACACCTTC
CSARDGTTYNYGYTF
>TRBV10-3|NA|TRBJ2-7|NA
TGTGCCATCAGTGAAGGCAGGTATTACGAGCAGTACTTC
CAISEGRYYEQYF
>TRBV24-1|few|TRBJ2-1|TRBD2
TGTGCCACCAGTGCCTCCTCTCCACGGGGGGGAAGGGAGCAGTTCTTC
CATSASSPRGGREQFF
>TRBV7-2|NA|TRBJ2-7|NA
TGTGCCAGCAGCCGACAGGCCCAACAGGGTTTAAACTTC
CASSRQAQQGLNF
>TRBV20-1|many|TRBJ2-1|NA
TGCAGTGCTACTGGGCAACTAAGTTACAATGAGCAGTTCTTC
CSATGQLSYNEQFF
>TRBV20-1|few|TRBJ2-2|NA
TGCAGTGCTAGTAAGCGGACGAACACCGGGGAGCTGTTTTTT
CSASKRTNTGELFF
>TRBV20-1|NA|TRBJ2-3|NA
TGCAGTGCTAGAGATATTACGGGACATCTCACAGATACGCAGTATTTT
CSARDITGHLTDTQYF
>TRBV5-6|NA|TRBJ2-1|NA
TGTGCCAGCAGCTTGGCCCTAGCCAATGAGCAGTTCTTC
CASSLALANEQFF
>TRBV7-9|NA|TRBJ2-5|NA
TGTGCCAGCAGCGTAGGGACGGAGACCCAGTACTTC
CASSVGTETQYF
>TRBV6-1|few|TRBJ2-1|NA
TGTGCCAGCACCGGGGCGGGGGCCTCCTACAATGAGCAGTTCTTC
CASTGAGASYNEQFF
>TRBV5-4|once|TRBJ2-2|TRBD2
TGTGCCAGCAGCTTGGAACCTAGCGGCAACACCGGGGAGCTGTTTTTT
CASSLEPSGNTGELFF